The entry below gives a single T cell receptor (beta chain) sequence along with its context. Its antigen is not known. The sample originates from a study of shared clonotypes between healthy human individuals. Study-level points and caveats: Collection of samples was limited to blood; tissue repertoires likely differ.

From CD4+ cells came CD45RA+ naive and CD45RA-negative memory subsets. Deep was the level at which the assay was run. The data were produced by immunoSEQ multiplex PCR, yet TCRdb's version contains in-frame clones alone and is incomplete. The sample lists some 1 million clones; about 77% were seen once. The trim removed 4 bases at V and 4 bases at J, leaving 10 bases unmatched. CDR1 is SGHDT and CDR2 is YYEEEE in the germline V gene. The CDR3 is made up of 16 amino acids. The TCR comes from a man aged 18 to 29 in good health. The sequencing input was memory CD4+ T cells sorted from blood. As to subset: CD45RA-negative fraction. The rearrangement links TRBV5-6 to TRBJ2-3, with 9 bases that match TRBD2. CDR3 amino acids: CASSPPRRGGPDTQYF. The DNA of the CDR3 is TGTGCCAGCAGCCCCCCCCGGCGGGGGGGCCCAGATACGCAGTATTTT.